This T cell receptor beta chain came from a study of T cells after yellow fever vaccination. As for the study in general: Preparation used SMART-Seq v4 Ultra Low Input for the low-cell-number fractions.

They built TCR cDNA with 5'RACE template switching, a step that put in a universal primer site and UMIs. TCRdb used MiXCR to reprocess the 5' RACE reads, holding one entry per CDR3 protein. The sample records roughly 500,000 distinct CDR3 sequences, roughly a fifth being singletons. This CDR3 is built from 13 residues. Germline loops: CDR1 DFQATT, CDR2 SNEGSKA (reference sequence). V lost 6 bases to trimming and J lost 4 bases, with 15 bases between them. The clonotype comes from a man younger than 45 who received the YFV17D yellow fever vaccine. Sequenced here: PBMCs, sampled 15 days after the yellow fever booster vaccination. V usage is TRBV20-1 and J usage is TRBJ1-1, with D possibly TRBD1 on 5 matching bases. CDR3 protein: CSAQVGAVTEAFF. CDR3 coding DNA: TGCAGTGCCCAGGTTGGGGCGGTCACTGAAGCTTTCTTT.